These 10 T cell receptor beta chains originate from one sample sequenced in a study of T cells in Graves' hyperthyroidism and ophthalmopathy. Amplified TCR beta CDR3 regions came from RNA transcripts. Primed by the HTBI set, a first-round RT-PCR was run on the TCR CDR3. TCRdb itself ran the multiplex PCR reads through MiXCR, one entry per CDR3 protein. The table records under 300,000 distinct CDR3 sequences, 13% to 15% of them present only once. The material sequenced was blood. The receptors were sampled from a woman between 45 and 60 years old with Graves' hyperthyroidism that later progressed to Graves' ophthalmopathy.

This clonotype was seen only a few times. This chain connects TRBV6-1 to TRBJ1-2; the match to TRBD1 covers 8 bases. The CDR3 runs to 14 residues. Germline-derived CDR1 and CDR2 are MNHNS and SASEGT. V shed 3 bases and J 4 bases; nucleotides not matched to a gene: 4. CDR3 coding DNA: TGTGCCAGCAGTGAGGGACAGGAACTCTATGGCTACACCTTC. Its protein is CASSEGQELYGYTF.

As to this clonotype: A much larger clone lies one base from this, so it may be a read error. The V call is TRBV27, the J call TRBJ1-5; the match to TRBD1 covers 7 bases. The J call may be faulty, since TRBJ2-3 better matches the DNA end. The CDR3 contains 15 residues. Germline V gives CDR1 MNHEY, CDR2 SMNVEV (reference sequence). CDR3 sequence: CASSLGRGPNQPQYF. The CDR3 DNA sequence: TGTGCCAGCAGTTTGGGAAGGGGGCCCAATCAGCCCCAGTATTTT.

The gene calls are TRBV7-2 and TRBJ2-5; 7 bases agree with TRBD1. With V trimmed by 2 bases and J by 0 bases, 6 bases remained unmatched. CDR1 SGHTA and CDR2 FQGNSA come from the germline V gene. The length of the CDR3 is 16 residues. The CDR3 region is CASSLTGTANQETQYF. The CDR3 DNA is TGTGCCAGCAGCTTAACCGGGACAGCTAACCAAGAGACCCAGTACTTC.

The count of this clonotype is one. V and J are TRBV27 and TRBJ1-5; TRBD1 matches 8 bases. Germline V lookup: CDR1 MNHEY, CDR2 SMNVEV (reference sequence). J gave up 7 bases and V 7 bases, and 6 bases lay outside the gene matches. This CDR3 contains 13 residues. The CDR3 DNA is TGTGCCAGCAAGGACACAGGGGGACAGCCCCAGCATTTT. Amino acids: CASKDTGGQPQHF.

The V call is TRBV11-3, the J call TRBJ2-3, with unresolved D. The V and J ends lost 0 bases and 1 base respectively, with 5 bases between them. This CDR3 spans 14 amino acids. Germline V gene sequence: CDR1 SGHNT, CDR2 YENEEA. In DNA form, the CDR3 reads TGTGCCAGCAGCTTAGATCACCGCACAGATACGCAGTATTTT. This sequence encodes CASSLDHRTDTQYF.

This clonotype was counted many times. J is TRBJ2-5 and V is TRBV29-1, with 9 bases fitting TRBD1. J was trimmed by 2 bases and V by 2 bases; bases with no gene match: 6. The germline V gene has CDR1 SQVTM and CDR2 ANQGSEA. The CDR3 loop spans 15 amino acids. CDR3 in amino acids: CSVESGTGRQETQYF. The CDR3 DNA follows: TGCAGCGTTGAATCAGGGACAGGGCGGCAAGAGACCCAGTACTTC.

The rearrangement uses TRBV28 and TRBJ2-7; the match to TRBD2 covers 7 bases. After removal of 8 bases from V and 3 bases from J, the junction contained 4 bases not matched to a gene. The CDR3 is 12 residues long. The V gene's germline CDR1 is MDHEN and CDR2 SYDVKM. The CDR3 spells CASGRGIYEQYF. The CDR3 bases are TGTGCCAGCGGGAGGGGTATCTACGAGCAGTACTTC.

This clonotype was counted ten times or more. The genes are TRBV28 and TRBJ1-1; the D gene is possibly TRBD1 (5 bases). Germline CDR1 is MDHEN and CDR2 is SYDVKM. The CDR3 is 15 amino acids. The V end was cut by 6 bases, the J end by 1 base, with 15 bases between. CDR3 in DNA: TGTGCCAGCAGCCGCCGTTGGGGGGGGAACACTGAAGCTTTCTTT. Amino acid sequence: CASSRRWGGNTEAFF.

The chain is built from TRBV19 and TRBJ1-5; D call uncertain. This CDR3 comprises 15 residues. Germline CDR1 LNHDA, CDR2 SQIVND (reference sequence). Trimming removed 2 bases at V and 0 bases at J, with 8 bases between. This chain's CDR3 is CASSIPGISNQPQHF. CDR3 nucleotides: TGTGCCAGTAGTATACCAGGAATTAGCAATCAGCCCCAGCATTTT. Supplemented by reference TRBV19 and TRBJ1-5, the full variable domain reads DGGITQSPKYLFRKEGQNVTLSCEQNLNHDAMYWYRQDPGQGLRLIYYSQIVNDFQKGDIAEGYSVSREKKESFPLTVTSAQKNPTAFYLCASSIPGISNQPQHFGDGTRLSIL.

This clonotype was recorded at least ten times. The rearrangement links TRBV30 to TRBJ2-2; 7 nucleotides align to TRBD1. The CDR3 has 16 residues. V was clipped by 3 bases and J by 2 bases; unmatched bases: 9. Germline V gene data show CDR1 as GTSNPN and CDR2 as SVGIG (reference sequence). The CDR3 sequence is CAWSPGWDSNTGELFF. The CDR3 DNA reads TGTGCCTGGAGCCCTGGGTGGGACAGCAACACCGGGGAGCTGTTTTTT.